The 24 T cell receptor beta chains given below trace back to one sample, sequenced in a study of OX40 agonist ivuxolimab in advanced cancers. TCRdb keeps only in-frame clones here, not all; method: immunoSEQ multiplex PCR. Of about 37,000 clones detected, 87% appear once; the ten largest clones hold less than 35%. Sequenced here: CD4+ or CD8+ T cells sorted from blood, sampled in a trial of the OX40 agonist ivuxolimab. The receptors were sampled from an adult with an advanced solid tumor such as melanoma, head and neck, liver or kidney cancer.

The chain joins TRBV7-3 to TRBJ2-7; D possibly matches TRBD1 or TRBD2 (5 bases each). The V gene's germline CDR1 is SGHTA and CDR2 FQGTGA. The CDR3 is 14 residues long. The ends were cut back, 5 bases at V and 5 bases at J, with 16 bases in the middle. CDR3 sequence (DNA): TGTGCCAGCAGCCCAGGGAGTGGGGCGGACGAGCAGTACTTC. Its protein product is CASSPGSGADEQYF. Together with reference TRBV7-3 and TRBJ2-7, the CDR3 gives the full variable domain: GAGVSQTPSNKVTEKGKYVELRCDPISGHTALYWYRQSLGQGPEFLIYFQGTGAADDSGLPNDRFFAVRPEGSVSTLKIQRTERGDSAVYLCASSPGSGADEQYFGPGTRLTVT.

The CDR3 here is CASRRPGGTDTQYF. The CDR3, as DNA: TGTGCCAGCAGGCGCCCCGGGGGCACAGATACGCAGTATTTT. This sequence joins TRBV2 and TRBJ2-3; D possibly corresponds to TRBD2 (5 bases). The V and J ends lost 6 bases and 1 base respectively, with 11 bases between them. CDR1 is SNHLY and CDR2 is FYNNEI in the germline V gene. CDR3 size: 14 residues.

The CDR3 sequence is CASSLGPYQPQHF. In nucleotides, the CDR3 is TGCGCCAGCAGCTTGGGTCCATATCAGCCCCAGCATTTT. The rearrangement joins TRBV5-1 to TRBJ1-5, with D uncertain. The V end was cut by 0 bases, the J end by 5 bases, with 6 bases between. CDR1 is SGHRS and CDR2 is YFSETQ in the germline V gene. The CDR3 contains 13 residues.

The V and J genes are TRBV6-1 and TRBJ2-5; the D gene is possibly TRBD1 (6 bases). The CDR3 is 14 amino acids. Trimming shortened V by 3 bases and J by 0 bases, and 8 bases separated the two germline ends. Germline V gives CDR1 MNHNS, CDR2 SASEGT. Here the CDR3 reads CASSDRGNQETQYF. CDR3 coding DNA: TGTGCCAGCAGTGACAGGGGAAACCAAGAGACCCAGTACTTC.

J is TRBJ1-4 and V is TRBV4-1; possible D gene TRBD1, 5 bases. CDR1 and CDR2 from the germline V gene are MGHRA and YSYEKL. The CDR3 has 17 amino acids. Trimming shortened V by 0 bases and J by 2 bases, and 13 bases separated the two germline ends. The CDR3 DNA reads as TGCGCCAGCAGCCAAGAAGGGACCGCTACTACTAATGAAAAACTGTTTTTT. Translating gives CASSQEGTATTNEKLFF.

The chain is built from TRBV27 and TRBJ2-3, with 8 bases aligning to TRBD2. Germline trimming cut 7 bases from V and 4 bases from J; bases unmatched to any gene: 10. The germline V gene encodes CDR1 MNHEY and CDR2 SMNVEV (reference sequence). The CDR3 has 15 residues. As DNA, the CDR3 is TGTGCCAGCAAGACGGTTAGCGGGGTGTCAGATACGCAGTATTTT. It codes for CASKTVSGVSDTQYF.

The chain combines TRBV19 with TRBJ1-4; no definite D call. This CDR3 has 14 amino acids. Per the germline V gene, CDR1 is LNHDA and CDR2 is SQIVND (reference sequence). Trimming took off 6 bases at V and 6 bases at J, with 14 bases between the two ends. The DNA of the CDR3 is TGTGCCAGTAGGACTGACAACTCGGATGAAAAACTGTTTTTT. This sequence encodes CASRTDNSDEKLFF.

The chain couples TRBV7-7 to TRBJ1-4, with 8 nucleotides matching TRBD1. Germline loops: CDR1 SSHAT, CDR2 FNYEAQ (reference sequence). This CDR3 is built from 15 residues. The ends lost 5 bases at V and 7 bases at J; junction bases unmatched: 9. CDR3 protein: CASSPITGGGEKLFF. For the CDR3, the DNA is TGTGCCAGCAGCCCAATCACAGGGGGAGGTGAAAAACTGTTTTTT.

In DNA form, the CDR3 reads TGTGCCAGCACTCCTAGGGCAGGGCCTGAGGCCAAAAACATTCAGTACTTC. This translates into CASTPRAGPEAKNIQYF. The chain has TRBV27 and TRBJ2-4, with a weak D call TRBD1 (5 bases). This CDR3 is 17 amino acids long. Trimming took 7 bases from V and 1 from J, leaving 20 bases between them. The germline gives CDR1 MNHEY, CDR2 SMNVEV (reference sequence).

The chain recombines TRBV7-9 with TRBJ1-1, with a weak D call TRBD1 (5 bases). The germline V gene has CDR1 SEHNR and CDR2 FQNEAQ (reference sequence). Trimming removed 1 base from V and 9 bases from J, with 12 bases in between. This CDR3 comprises 13 residues. The CDR3 DNA is TGTGCCAGCAGCTTAGTTGACAGACCCAAAGCTTTCTTT. Amino acids: CASSLVDRPKAFF.

The CDR3 DNA reads TGTGCCAGCAGCTTAGAGGTCCGTCGGCAGGGAGGCGAAAAACTGTTTTTT. The encoded protein is CASSLEVRRQGGEKLFF. The chain employs TRBV7-6 and TRBJ1-4; a possible D gene is TRBD1 (5 bases). V was shortened by 1 base and J by 8 bases, with 20 bases between the two germline ends. The CDR3 is made up of 17 amino acids. Germline CDR1 and CDR2: SGHVS and FNYEAQ.

The chain is built from TRBV11-1 and TRBJ2-7, with D maybe TRBD2 (5 bases). This CDR3 region has 13 residues. V shed 5 bases and J shed 8 bases, with 16 bases lying between them. CDR1 is SGHAT, CDR2 FQDESV, per germline (reference sequence). The CDR3 region has the DNA TGTGCCAGCAGCCTACTCCGGGATTCGCAGCAGTACTTC. This encodes CASSLLRDSQQYF.

The chain joins TRBV10-2 to TRBJ2-1, with 7 bases identical to TRBD2. Per germline, CDR1 WSHSY and CDR2 SAAADI. V shed 7 bases, J shed 9 bases, and the junction held 15 bases outside the gene matches. This CDR3 spans 15 amino acids. The DNA for the CDR3 is TGCGCCAGCAACCCCCGGGGGGTAAGGTCTCGTGAGCAGTTCTTC. It yields the protein CASNPRGVRSREQFF.

The rearrangement uses TRBV6-5 and TRBJ2-7; D unresolved. V was trimmed by 4 bases and J by 5 bases, leaving 9 bases between them. The CDR3 consists of 12 residues. CDR1 and CDR2 (germline): MNHEY, SVGAGI. CDR3 amino acids: CASSSLRHEQYF. CDR3 DNA: TGTGCCAGCAGTTCTTTGAGGCACGAGCAGTACTTC.

The J gene is TRBJ1-2, the V gene TRBV5-1, with TRBD1 identical over 9 bases. J gave up 4 bases and V 5 bases, and 6 bases lay outside the gene matches. This CDR3 has 14 residues. The germline CDR1 and CDR2 sequences are SGHRS and YFSETQ. DNA of the CDR3: TGCGCCAGCAGAGGACAGGGGATGATCTATGGCTACACCTTC. Protein product: CASRGQGMIYGYTF.

The rearrangement links TRBV6-5 to TRBJ1-4, with unresolved D. CDR1 and CDR2 (germline): MNHEY, SVGAGI. The CDR3 totals 15 residues. Trimming pared 4 bases from V and 8 bases from J, leaving 17 bases between. This CDR3 is CASSSQIGEVEKLFF. Written as DNA, the CDR3 is TGTGCCAGCAGTTCTCAGATCGGGGAAGTCGAAAAACTGTTTTTT.

This clone was observed once. The gene calls are TRBV5-6 and TRBJ2-7, with D perhaps being TRBD1 or TRBD2 (5 bases each). The germline V gene encodes CDR1 SGHDT and CDR2 YYEEEE. This CDR3 has 12 amino acids. V lost 5 bases and J lost 5, with 11 bases in between. CDR3 in amino acids: CASSFVGDEQYF. The DNA for the CDR3 is TGTGCCAGCAGTTTTGTGGGGGACGAGCAGTACTTC.

This clone was seen a handful of times. This chain connects TRBV20-1 to TRBJ2-1; no firm D call. The CDR3 extends over 10 amino acids. V was cut by 6 bases and J by 4 bases, with 4 bases left in between. Germline V gene data show CDR1 as DFQATT and CDR2 as SNEGSKA (reference sequence). The CDR3 nucleotides are TGCAGTGCGGATTACAATGAGCAGTTCTTC. Amino acid sequence: CSADYNEQFF.

This sequence joins TRBV19 and TRBJ1-1; D might be TRBD1 (5 bases). The CDR3 runs 15 residues. Trimming removed 4 bases from V and 0 bases from J, with 12 bases in between. Germline V gene data show CDR1 as LNHDA and CDR2 as SQIVND (reference sequence). The CDR3 region is CASSKGDRLNTEAFF. CDR3 nucleotide sequence: TGTGCCAGTAGTAAAGGAGACAGACTGAACACTGAAGCTTTCTTT.

V usage is TRBV4-1 and J usage is TRBJ1-5; no firm D call. Trimming stripped 3 bases from V and 4 bases from J, with 10 bases between. This CDR3 has 14 residues. Germline CDR1 and CDR2: MGHRA and YSYEKL. The CDR3 bases are TGCGCCAGCAGCCATCCCACGCCTAATCAGCCCCAGCATTTT. Translation gives CASSHPTPNQPQHF.

The chain joins TRBV4-1 to TRBJ1-6, with D possibly being TRBD1 (5 bases). Deletions cut 5 bases from V and 7 bases from J, with 18 bases between. CDR1 is MGHRA, CDR2 YSYEKL, per germline. CDR3 length equals 16 residues. In nucleotides, the CDR3 is TGCGCCAGCAGCACGGGAAGCTCTCAGGGAAATTCACCCCTCCACTTT. This translates into CASSTGSSQGNSPLHF.

This clone was detected once. This chain joins TRBV11-2 and TRBJ2-6; 9 bases fit TRBD1. The CDR3 extends over 17 amino acids. J gave up 2 bases and V 7 bases, and 9 bases lay outside the gene matches. Germline CDR1 SGHAT, CDR2 FQNNGV. CDR3 amino acids: CASIPTGGITGANVLTF. For the CDR3, the DNA is TGTGCCAGCATCCCGACAGGGGGGATAACTGGGGCCAACGTCCTGACTTTC.

V gene TRBV4-1 combines with J gene TRBJ1-1, with D tentatively TRBD1 (5 bases). Germline CDR1 MGHRA, CDR2 YSYEKL. The CDR3 sequence is 16 residues long. V dropped 2 bases and J dropped 11 bases, with 24 bases sitting between them. The CDR3 DNA follows: TGCGCCAGCAGCCAACGACCGGCCAGAGACATTTGGGGCGCTTTCTTT. Translated, it gives CASSQRPARDIWGAFF.

The CDR3: CASSLEPSSGSPYEQYF. The CDR3 DNA reads as TGCGCCAGCAGCTTGGAGCCCTCTAGCGGGAGTCCCTACGAGCAGTACTTC. This chain joins TRBV5-1 and TRBJ2-7; 10 bases are shared with TRBD2. The CDR3 extends over 17 amino acids. Germline V gene sequence: CDR1 SGHRS, CDR2 YFSETQ. With 0 bases clipped from V and 2 bases from J, the junction kept 8 bases outside the gene matches.